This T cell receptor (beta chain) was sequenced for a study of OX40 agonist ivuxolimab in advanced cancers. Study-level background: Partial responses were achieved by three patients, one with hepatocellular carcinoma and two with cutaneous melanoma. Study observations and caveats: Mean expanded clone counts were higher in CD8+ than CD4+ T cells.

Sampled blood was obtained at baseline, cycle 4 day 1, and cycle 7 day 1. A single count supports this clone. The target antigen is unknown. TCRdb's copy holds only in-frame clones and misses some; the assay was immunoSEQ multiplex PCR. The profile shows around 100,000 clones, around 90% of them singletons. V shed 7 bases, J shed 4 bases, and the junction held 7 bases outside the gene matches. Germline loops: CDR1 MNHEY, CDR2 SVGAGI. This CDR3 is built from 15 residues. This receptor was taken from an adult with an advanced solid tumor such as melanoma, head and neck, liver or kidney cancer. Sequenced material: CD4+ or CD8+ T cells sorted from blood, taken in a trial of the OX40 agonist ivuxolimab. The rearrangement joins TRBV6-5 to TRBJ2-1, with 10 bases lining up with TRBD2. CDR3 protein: CASNPSGRGYNEQFF. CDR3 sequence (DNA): TGTGCCAGCAACCCTAGCGGGAGAGGTTACAATGAGCAGTTCTTC.